Below, 7 T cell receptor beta chains from the same sample are listed, as sequenced in a study of shared T cell receptors in the human thymus. Using immunoSEQ multiplex PCR, the repertoire was profiled, and TCRdb retains in-frame clones only, with some absent. The sample records approximately 730,000 clones, 80% to 90% being singletons. The same specimen was also included in a second study, on human thymus T cells.

The sequencing sample was made of thymocytes. The receptors come from a girl in the first two years of life with a congenital heart defect.

Only a few counts were recorded for this clone. The chain carries TRBV7-6 and TRBJ1-3, with 11 bases aligning to TRBD1. The junction had 16 bases not matched to a gene; V was cut back by 5 bases and J by 4 bases. The length of the CDR3 is 19 residues. Germline-derived CDR1 and CDR2 are SGHVS and FNYEAQ. CDR3 DNA sequence: TGTGCCAGCAGCCCCCGGACAGGGGGCTTCCTTGTGGGAGGAAACACCATATATTTT. Translated, it gives CASSPRTGGFLVGGNTIYF.

This chain joins TRBV27 and TRBJ1-6, with 12 bases aligning to TRBD1. There are 16 residues in the CDR3. Germline CDR1 is MNHEY and CDR2 is SMNVEV (reference sequence). Trimming cost V 4 bases and J 7 bases; bases outside gene matches: 5. DNA for the CDR3: TGTGCCAGCAGTTGGGTGGGACAGGGGGCCAATTCACCCCTCCACTTT. It translates to CASSWVGQGANSPLHF.

This clone has just a few counts. The chain combines TRBV15 with TRBJ1-5; perhaps TRBD1 as D (5 bases). Per the germline V gene, CDR1 is LNHNV and CDR2 is YYDKDF (reference sequence). The CDR3 has 15 residues. The germline V and J ends were trimmed by 3 bases and 6 bases, with 15 bases remaining between them. The CDR3 DNA reads as TGTGCCACCAGCAGTAGGCGTGGGGGGAGTCAGCCCCAGCATTTT. Encoded protein: CATSSRRGGSQPQHF.

CDR3 sequence (DNA): TGTGCCAGCAGTTTGACAGCCTACCTTCCGTATGGCTACACCTTC. Its translation: CASSLTAYLPYGYTF. The chain uses TRBV28 and TRBJ1-2; tentative D call: TRBD1 (5 bases). CDR1 MDHEN and CDR2 SYDVKM come from the germline V gene. V lost 3 bases and J lost 5, with 16 bases in between. CDR3 length: 15 amino acids.

The chain uses TRBV4-2 and TRBJ2-1, with 9 positions matching TRBD2. V lost 0 bases to trimming and J lost 4 bases; unmatched junction nucleotides: 10. The CDR3 covers 18 residues. The germline V gene encodes CDR1 LGHNA and CDR2 YNFKEQ. CDR3 loop: CASSQDHCAGGRYNEQFF. The CDR3 region has the DNA TGTGCCAGCAGCCAAGATCATTGTGCGGGGGGGCGATACAATGAGCAGTTCTTC.

V gene TRBV5-4 combines with J gene TRBJ1-1; the D gene is possibly TRBD1 (6 bases). CDR1 SGHNT and CDR2 YYREEE come from the germline V gene (reference sequence). The CDR3 extends over 15 amino acids. Trimming pared 4 bases from V and 4 bases from J, leaving 17 bases between. The DNA for the CDR3 is TGTGCCAGCAGCCTAACCCCCACAGGGCCCACTGAAGCTTTCTTT. It yields the protein CASSLTPTGPTEAFF.

The CDR3 spells CASSDGDRGRKANEKLFF. Written as DNA, the CDR3 is TGTGCCAGCAGTGACGGGGACAGGGGGCGCAAAGCTAATGAAAAACTGTTTTTT. The chain combines TRBV7-9 with TRBJ1-4; 12 bases fit TRBD1. This CDR3 has 18 residues. Germline assignment: CDR1 SEHNR and CDR2 FQNEAQ (reference sequence). J lost 3 bases, V lost 6 bases, and 11 bases had no gene match.